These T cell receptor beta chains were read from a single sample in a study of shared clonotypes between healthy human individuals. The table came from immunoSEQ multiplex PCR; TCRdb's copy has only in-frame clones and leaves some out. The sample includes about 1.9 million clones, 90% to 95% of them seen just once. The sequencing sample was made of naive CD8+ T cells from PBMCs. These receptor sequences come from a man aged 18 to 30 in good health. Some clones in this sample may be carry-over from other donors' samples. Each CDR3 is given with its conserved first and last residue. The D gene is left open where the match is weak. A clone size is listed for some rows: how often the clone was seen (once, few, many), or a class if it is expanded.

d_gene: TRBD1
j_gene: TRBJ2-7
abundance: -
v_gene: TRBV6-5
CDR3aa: CASQSGGEQYF
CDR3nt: TGTGCCAGCCAATCAGGGGGCGAGCAGTACTTC

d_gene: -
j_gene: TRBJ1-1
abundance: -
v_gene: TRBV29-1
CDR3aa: CSVEDGGPTLYEAFF
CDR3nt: TGCAGCGTTGAAGACGGTGGGCCTACCCTGTATGAAGCTTTCTTT

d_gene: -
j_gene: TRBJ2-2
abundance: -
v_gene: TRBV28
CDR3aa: CASSPVGGPSPTGELFF
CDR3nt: TGTGCCAGCAGCCCTGTGGGGGGCCCGTCCCCCACCGGGGAGCTGTTTTTT

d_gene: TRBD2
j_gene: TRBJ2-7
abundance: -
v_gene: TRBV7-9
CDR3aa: CASSLAGVGEQYF
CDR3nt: TGTGCCAGCAGTCTAGCGGGAGTAGGGGAGCAGTACTTC

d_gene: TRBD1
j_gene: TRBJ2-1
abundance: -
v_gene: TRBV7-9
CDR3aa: CASSLEFMRQGRAEQFF
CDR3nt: TGTGCCAGCAGCTTAGAATTTATGAGACAGGGAAGAGCTGAGCAGTTCTTC

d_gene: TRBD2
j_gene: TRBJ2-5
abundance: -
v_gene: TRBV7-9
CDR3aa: CASSASLAGVRETQYF
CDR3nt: TGTGCCAGCAGCGCCTCACTAGCGGGAGTGCGGGAGACCCAGTACTTC

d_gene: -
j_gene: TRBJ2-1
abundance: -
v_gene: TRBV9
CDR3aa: CASSAGPSSYNEQFF
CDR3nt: TGTGCCAGCAGCGCCGGACCTAGCTCCTACAATGAGCAGTTCTTC

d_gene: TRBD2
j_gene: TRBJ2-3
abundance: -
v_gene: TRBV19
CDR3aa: CASMGTSGSTDTQYF
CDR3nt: TGTGCCAGTATGGGGACTAGCGGTAGCACAGATACGCAGTATTTT

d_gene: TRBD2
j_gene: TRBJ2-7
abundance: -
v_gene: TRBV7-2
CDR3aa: CASSLVSGSSYEQYF
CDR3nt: TGTGCCAGCAGCTTAGTTAGCGGGAGCTCCTACGAGCAGTACTTC

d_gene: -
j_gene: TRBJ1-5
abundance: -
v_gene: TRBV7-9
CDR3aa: CASSSVLGGEPQHF
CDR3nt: TGTGCCAGCAGCTCAGTACTAGGGGGTGAGCCCCAGCATTTT

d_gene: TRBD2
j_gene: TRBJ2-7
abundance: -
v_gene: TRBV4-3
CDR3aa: CASSRKSGSPYEQYF
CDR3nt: TGCGCCAGCAGCCGAAAAAGCGGGAGCCCTTACGAGCAGTACTTC

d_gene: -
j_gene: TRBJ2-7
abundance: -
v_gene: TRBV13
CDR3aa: CASSSREGVLYEQYF
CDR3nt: TGTGCCAGCAGCTCCAGGGAGGGGGTCCTCTACGAGCAGTACTTC

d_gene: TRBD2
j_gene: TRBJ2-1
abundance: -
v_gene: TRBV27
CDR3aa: CASSLSGRAAYNEQFF
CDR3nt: TGTGCCAGCAGTCTTAGCGGGAGGGCCGCCTACAATGAGCAGTTCTTC

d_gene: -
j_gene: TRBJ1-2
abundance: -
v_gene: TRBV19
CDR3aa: CASSSREENGYTF
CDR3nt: TGTGCCAGTAGTAGTAGGGAAGAGAATGGCTACACCTTC

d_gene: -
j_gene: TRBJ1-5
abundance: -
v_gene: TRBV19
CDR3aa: CASSIDLQPQHF
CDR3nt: TGTGCCAGTAGTATAGATCTGCAGCCCCAGCATTTT

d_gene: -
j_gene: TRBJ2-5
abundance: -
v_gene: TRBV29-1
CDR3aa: CSVGKTDYQETQYF
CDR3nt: TGCAGCGTTGGGAAGACCGACTATCAAGAGACCCAGTACTTC

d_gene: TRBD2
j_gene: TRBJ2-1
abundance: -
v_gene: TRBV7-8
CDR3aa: CASSLVPTSADYNEQFF
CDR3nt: TGTGCCAGCAGCTTAGTCCCCACTAGCGCTGACTACAATGAGCAGTTCTTC

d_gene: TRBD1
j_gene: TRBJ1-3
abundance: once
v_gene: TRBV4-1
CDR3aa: CASSQDSRQGSGNTIYF
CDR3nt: TGCGCCAGCAGCCAGGATTCTAGACAGGGCTCTGGAAACACCATATATTTT

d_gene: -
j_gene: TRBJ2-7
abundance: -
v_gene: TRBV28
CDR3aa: CASTWAGSSYEQYF
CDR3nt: TGTGCCAGCACGTGGGCTGGGAGCTCCTACGAGCAGTACTTC

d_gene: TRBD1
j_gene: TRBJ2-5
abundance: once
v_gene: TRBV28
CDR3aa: CASSLLGQIQETQYF
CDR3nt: TGTGCCAGCAGTTTACTGGGACAGATCCAGGAGACCCAGTACTTC

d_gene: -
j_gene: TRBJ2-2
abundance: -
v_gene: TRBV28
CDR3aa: CASSLGGGELFF
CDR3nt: TGTGCCAGCAGTTTGGGCGGCGGGGAGCTGTTTTTT

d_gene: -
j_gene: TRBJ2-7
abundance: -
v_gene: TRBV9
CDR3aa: CASSGRDYEQYF
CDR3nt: TGTGCCAGCAGCGGCCGGGACTACGAGCAGTACTTC

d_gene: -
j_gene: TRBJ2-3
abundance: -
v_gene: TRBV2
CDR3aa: CASSDPGLTGTDTQYF
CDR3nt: TGTGCCAGCAGTGATCCGGGCCTAACGGGCACAGATACGCAGTATTTT

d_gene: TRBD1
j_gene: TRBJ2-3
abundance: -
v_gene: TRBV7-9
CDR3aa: CASSRDSMQPDTQYF
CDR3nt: TGTGCCAGCAGCCGGGACAGTATGCAACCAGATACGCAGTATTTT

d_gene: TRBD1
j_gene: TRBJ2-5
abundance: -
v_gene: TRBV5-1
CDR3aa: CASSLETGGKETQYF
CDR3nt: TGCGCCAGCAGCTTGGAAACAGGGGGAAAAGAGACCCAGTACTTC

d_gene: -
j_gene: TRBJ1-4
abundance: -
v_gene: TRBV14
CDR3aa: CASSQGKFAFGKLFF
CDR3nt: TGTGCCAGCAGCCAAGGCAAATTTGCGTTTGGAAAACTGTTTTTT

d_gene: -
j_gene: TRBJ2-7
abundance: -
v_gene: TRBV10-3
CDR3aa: CAISESVGQGGTYEQYF
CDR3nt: TGTGCCATCAGTGAGTCAGTCGGTCAGGGTGGCACCTACGAGCAGTACTTC

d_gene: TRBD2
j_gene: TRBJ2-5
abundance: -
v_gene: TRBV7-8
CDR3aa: CASSAAGREGRSGETQYF
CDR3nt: TGTGCCAGCAGCGCCGCCGGGCGGGAGGGCCGATCCGGGGAGACCCAGTACTTC

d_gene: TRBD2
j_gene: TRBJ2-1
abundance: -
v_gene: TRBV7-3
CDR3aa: CASSLGTRWDNEQFF
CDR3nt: TGTGCCAGCAGCTTAGGGACTAGGTGGGACAATGAGCAGTTCTTC

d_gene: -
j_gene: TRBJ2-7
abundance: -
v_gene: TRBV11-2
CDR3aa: CASSLGGQREQYF
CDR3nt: TGTGCCAGCAGCTTAGGCGGTCAACGCGAGCAGTACTTC

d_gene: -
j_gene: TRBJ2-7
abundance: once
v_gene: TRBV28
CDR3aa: CASSLDLTPGHPSYEQYF
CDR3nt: TGTGCCAGCAGTTTGGACCTGACACCGGGACACCCATCCTACGAGCAGTACTTC

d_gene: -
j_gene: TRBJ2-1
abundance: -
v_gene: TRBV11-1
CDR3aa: CASSPGSSYNEQFF
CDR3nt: TGTGCCAGCAGCCCCGGGTCTTCCTACAATGAGCAGTTCTTC